This TCR beta chain was sequenced in a study of CD8+ T cells in alopecia areata. Findings of the study overall: Many expanded lesional clones persisted in scalp and blood during tofacitinib treatment. Clarity of TCR sharing across patients fell short of that in mice, possibly HLA-related.

Treatment meaning: oral pan-JAK inhibitor, 5-10 mg twice daily. PBMCs, the starting material, were the source of sorted CD4+ and CD8+ T cells. This clone was recorded a few times. The antigen is undetermined. There are 13 residues in the CDR3. With 4 bases clipped from V and 6 bases from J, the junction kept 6 bases outside the gene matches. Germline V gene data show CDR1 as SGHNT and CDR2 as YYREEE (reference sequence). Following RNA extraction, reverse transcription yielded cDNA that acted as the sequencing template. Repertoires were generated with immunoSEQ multiplex PCR, while TCRdb's copy carries only in-frame clones and drops some. Of over 250,000 clones listed, about three fifths are singletons.

This receptor was taken from a human donor with alopecia areata. J is TRBJ1-2 and V is TRBV5-4, with 7 bases aligning to TRBD1. The sequences come from CD4+ T cells sorted from blood, collected around week 54, from a patient treated with tofacitinib. The CDR3 spells CASSPPGGHGYTF. Here the CDR3 DNA reads TGTGCCAGCAGCCCCCCAGGGGGACATGGCTACACCTTC.